This T cell receptor (beta chain) was retrieved from a study of T-cell reconstitution after alpha-beta-depleted transplantation in children. The CDR3 contains 18 residues. Germline V gene sequence: CDR1 DFQATT, CDR2 SNEGSKA (reference sequence). Unmatched junction bases numbered 15, after V lost 1 base and J lost 4 bases. Unique molecular identifiers featured in how the TCRbeta library was prepared. TCRdb reprocessed the PCR reads via MiXCR and lists one record per CDR3 protein. The table includes almost 400,000 distinct CDR3 sequences, about 20% detected once. The starting material was PBMCs from the stem cell graft donor, obtained from the stem cell graft. The gene calls are TRBV20-1 and TRBJ2-1, with TRBD2 identical over 8 bases. The clonotype comes from a human donor who donated a stem cell graft to a child with acute myeloid leukemia. In DNA form, the CDR3 reads TGCAGTGCTAGAGGCTCCGTTTCGGGACTAGTAAGTTACAATGAGCAGTTCTTC. Translated, it gives CSARGSVSGLVSYNEQFF.